This passage covers 31 T cell receptor beta chains from one sample sequenced in a study of blood T cell repertoires in COVID-19. Profiling relied on immunoSEQ multiplex PCR, and the TCRdb table lists in-frame clones only, not all of them. Seen here are under 200,000 clones, 85% observed once, and the top ten hold roughly 8%. Sequencing used peripheral blood. Receptors originate from an older woman with COVID-19, enrolled during active disease.

This CDR3 is CAKPDAEDRAYEQYV. The CDR3 coding sequence is TGTGCCAAACCCGACGCAGAGGACAGGGCCTACGAGCAGTACGTC. This rearrangement joins TRBV14 to TRBJ2-7; TRBD1 agrees at 8 bases. CDR1 and CDR2 from the germline V gene are SGHDN and FVKESK. CDR3 length equals 15 residues. Unmatched junction bases numbered 13, after V lost 10 bases and J lost 2 bases.

The chain couples TRBV5-4 to TRBJ1-2, with 10 bases lining up with TRBD1. With 4 bases clipped from V and 8 bases from J, the junction kept 14 bases outside the gene matches. This CDR3 region has 16 residues. Germline V gene lookup returns CDR1 SGHNT and CDR2 YYREEE (reference sequence). CDR3 loop: CASSQGQGRNRRGYTF. The CDR3, as DNA: TGTGCCAGCAGCCAGGGACAGGGGAGGAATAGGAGAGGCTACACCTTC.

The CDR3: CASSTGNSGNTIYF. The CDR3 nucleotides are TGTGCCAGTAGTACGGGTAACTCTGGAAACACCATATATTTT. This sequence joins TRBV19 and TRBJ1-3; no definite D call. Germline V gives CDR1 LNHDA, CDR2 SQIVND (reference sequence). V was pared by 4 bases and J by 0 bases, with 7 bases between. The CDR3 runs to 14 residues.

The rearrangement uses TRBV10-3 and TRBJ1-2; D gene uncertain. Germline V gives CDR1 ENHRY, CDR2 SYGVKD. The CDR3 contains 16 residues. V was cut by 3 bases and J by 4 bases, with 18 bases left in between. The DNA for the CDR3 is TGTGCCATCAGTGATTTCCCTCCGGCGGTGGGCTATGGCTACACCTTC. Its protein is CAISDFPPAVGYGYTF.

This clone was counted only a few times. V is TRBV5-5 and J is TRBJ1-6; 7 positions agree with TRBD1. The CDR3 sequence is 14 residues long. Per the germline V gene, CDR1 is SGHKS and CDR2 is YYEKEE (reference sequence). With 5 bases clipped from V and 7 bases from J, the junction kept 6 bases outside the gene matches. The CDR3 loop is CASRSTGFNSPLHF. The CDR3 coding sequence is TGTGCCAGCAGATCGACAGGGTTCAATTCACCCCTCCACTTT.

V is TRBV29-1 and J is TRBJ2-1, with 10 bases that match TRBD2. Per the germline V gene, CDR1 is SQVTM and CDR2 is ANQGSEA. V was clipped by 7 bases and J by 1 base; unmatched bases: 7. The CDR3 extends over 15 amino acids. CDR3 loop: CSASTSGLSYNEQFF. CDR3 bases: TGCAGCGCTTCGACTAGCGGGTTATCCTACAATGAGCAGTTCTTC.

The chain is built from TRBV19 and TRBJ1-2, with a tentative D call TRBD1 (5 bases). CDR1 is LNHDA, CDR2 SQIVND, per germline (reference sequence). The CDR3 runs 12 residues. The V and J ends lost 7 bases and 4 bases respectively, with 10 bases between them. In DNA, the CDR3 is TGTGCCAGTATCGGGCAGGGCTATGGCTACACCTTC. Encoded protein: CASIGQGYGYTF.

J is TRBJ2-1 and V is TRBV10-3; 10 bases fit TRBD2. With V trimmed by 0 bases and J by 8 bases, 4 bases remained unmatched. The CDR3 has 15 amino acids. The germline V gene encodes CDR1 ENHRY and CDR2 SYGVKD. CDR3 loop: CAISESLAGVDEQFF. CDR3 nucleotides: TGTGCCATCAGTGAGTCCCTAGCGGGAGTCGATGAGCAGTTCTTC.

The CDR3 loop is CASSIMSRGGDEQFF. CDR3 in DNA: TGTGCCAGTAGTATAATGAGTAGAGGGGGGGATGAGCAGTTCTTC. The chain links TRBV19 to TRBJ2-1, with a weak D call TRBD2 (7 bases). The germline V and J ends were trimmed by 2 bases and 8 bases, with 16 bases remaining between them. The length of the CDR3 is 15 residues. Germline-derived CDR1 and CDR2 are LNHDA and SQIVND (reference sequence). The full variable domain, with the rest looked up from reference TRBV19 and TRBJ2-1, is DGGITQSPKYLFRKEGQNVTLSCEQNLNHDAMYWYRQDPGQGLRLIYYSQIVNDFQKGDIAEGYSVSREKKESFPLTVTSAQKNPTAFYLCASSIMSRGGDEQFFGPGTRLTVL.

V gene TRBV6-6 combines with J gene TRBJ1-1; D is unclear. Between the trimmed V and J ends, which lost 7 bases and 7 bases, there was a span of 16 bases. CDR3 length: 13 amino acids. Germline lookup yields CDR1 MNHNY and CDR2 SVGAGI (reference sequence). CDR3 nucleotides: TGTGCCAGCATCCCGGCGGCTTTCAATGAAGCTTTCTTT. It specifies CASIPAAFNEAFF.

This clone was detected only a few times. The chain links TRBV15 to TRBJ1-2; D uncertain. The germline V gene encodes CDR1 LNHNV and CDR2 YYDKDF (reference sequence). Trimming shortened V by 0 bases and J by 6 bases, and 11 bases separated the two germline ends. There are 14 residues in the CDR3. The DNA for the CDR3 is TGTGCCACCAGCAGAGATAATTTGAGGAATGGCTACACCTTC. Its protein product is CATSRDNLRNGYTF.

The chain combines TRBV6-5 with TRBJ1-5; 7 bases match TRBD1. Germline V gives CDR1 MNHEY, CDR2 SVGAGI. The V and J ends lost 3 bases and 7 bases, in that order; junction bases with no gene match: 6. CDR3 length: 14 amino acids. The CDR3 region is CASSYTQGGQPQHF. The CDR3 DNA sequence: TGTGCCAGCAGTTATACTCAGGGGGGACAGCCCCAGCATTTT.

This chain connects TRBV5-1 to TRBJ1-3; possibly TRBD1 for D (6 bases). V lost 0 bases and J lost 0, with 10 bases in between. CDR3 size: 16 residues. The germline gives CDR1 SGHRS, CDR2 YFSETQ. DNA for the CDR3: TGCGCCAGCAGCTTGGGTGGCAGGGGCTCTGGAAACACCATATATTTT. Translating it yields CASSLGGRGSGNTIYF.

In DNA form, the CDR3 reads TGCGCCAGCGCCCGGGGAGGTGAAAAACTGTTTTTT. The encoded protein is CASARGGEKLFF. This chain joins TRBV4-1 and TRBJ1-4, with D hard to call. Trimming pared 8 bases from V and 7 bases from J, leaving 11 bases between. Germline V lookup: CDR1 MGHRA, CDR2 YSYEKL. The CDR3 runs 12 residues.

In this sample, this clone turned up once. The chain employs TRBV7-2 and TRBJ2-1, with 8 positions matching TRBD2. Germline assignment: CDR1 SGHTA and CDR2 FQGNSA. V shed 2 bases and J 6 bases; nucleotides not matched to a gene: 3. The length of the CDR3 is 14 residues. CDR3 amino acids: CASSLSGGGNEQFF. The CDR3 DNA follows: TGTGCCAGCAGCTTATCGGGGGGGGGCAATGAGCAGTTCTTC.

This clone was picked up a small number of times. The chain links TRBV5-8 to TRBJ2-7, with D maybe TRBD1 (6 bases). With 2 bases removed from V and 7 bases from J, the gap between germline ends came to 13 bases. Germline values: CDR1 SGHTS, CDR2 YDEGEE. The CDR3 totals 13 residues. The CDR3 is CASSFRGPREQYV. CDR3 coding DNA: TGTGCCAGCAGCTTCAGGGGCCCGAGGGAGCAGTACGTC.

In DNA form, the CDR3 reads TGCGCCAGCAGCTCGCGAGGACAGGGGGCGCCTTCTGGCTACACCTTC. It specifies CASSSRGQGAPSGYTF. The chain links TRBV5-1 to TRBJ1-2; 11 bases are shared with TRBD1. Germline V gives CDR1 SGHRS, CDR2 YFSETQ. The CDR3 contains 16 residues. V was pared by 3 bases and J by 7 bases, with 11 bases of the junction left unmatched.

This chain links TRBV10-3 with TRBJ2-7; 10 bases align to TRBD1. CDR3 size: 15 residues. Germline assignment: CDR1 ENHRY and CDR2 SYGVKD. V lost 3 bases, J lost 7 bases, and 9 bases stayed unmatched. The CDR3 bases are TGTGCCATCAGTGAACGACAGGGGGCACTGATTGAGCAGTACGTC. Residues: CAISERQGALIEQYV.

The chain employs TRBV7-9 and TRBJ1-3; D possibly corresponds to TRBD1 (5 bases). Germline V gene lookup returns CDR1 SEHNR and CDR2 FQNEAQ (reference sequence). Trimming cost V 0 bases and J 2 bases, with 5 bases left between them. This CDR3 has 14 residues. The CDR3 sequence: CASSLATAGNTIYF. The CDR3 DNA is TGTGCCAGCAGCTTAGCGACAGCTGGAAACACCATATATTTT. Combining the CDR3 with reference TRBV7-9 and TRBJ1-3 gives the whole variable domain DTGVSQNPRHKITKRGQNVTFRCDPISEHNRLYWYRQTLGQGPEFLTYFQNEAQLEKSRLLSDRFSAERPKGSFSTLEIQRTEQGDSAMYLCASSLATAGNTIYFGEGSWLTVV.

There are many counts of this clone. This chain links TRBV6-1 with TRBJ1-2; a weak D match, TRBD1 (6 bases). Germline assignment: CDR1 MNHNS and CDR2 SASEGT. V was trimmed by 0 bases and J by 2 bases, leaving 19 bases between them. The CDR3 loop spans 18 amino acids. CDR3 region: CASSEAKAGERWNYGYTF. The DNA of the CDR3 is TGTGCCAGCAGTGAAGCGAAGGCAGGGGAGAGGTGGAACTATGGCTACACCTTC.

This clone was recorded only once. The chain is built from TRBV12-5 and TRBJ1-5; the D gene is possibly TRBD1 (6 bases). The CDR3 is 15 amino acids. Per the germline V gene, CDR1 is LGHNT and CDR2 is FRNRAP. V dropped 3 bases and J dropped 0 bases, with 9 bases sitting between them. Written as DNA, the CDR3 is TGTGCTAGTGGTTTCCAGGGGCTTAGCAATCAGCCCCAGCATTTT. It is translated as CASGFQGLSNQPQHF.

This chain links TRBV3-1 (or the pseudogene TRBV3-2) with TRBJ1-2, with D possibly TRBD1 on 6 matching bases. Trimming left V 0 bases short and J 3 bases short, with 8 bases between. There are 14 residues in the CDR3. From germline, CDR1 is LGHDT and CDR2 YNNKEL (reference sequence). The CDR3 nucleotides are TGTGCCAGCAGCCAAGACAGGGGCCACTATGGCTACACCTTC. Protein sequence: CASSQDRGHYGYTF.

The V and J genes are TRBV6-5 and TRBJ1-1, with 8 bases aligning to TRBD1. V gave up 0 bases and J gave up 1 base; unmatched junction bases: 4. The CDR3 sequence is 16 residues long. Germline CDR1 is MNHEY and CDR2 is SVGAGI. CDR3 nucleotides: TGTGCCAGCAGTTACTCTCGCGGGACAGGGAACACTGAAGCTTTCTTT. This sequence encodes CASSYSRGTGNTEAFF.

The V and J genes are TRBV2 and TRBJ2-5, with D possibly matching TRBD1 (5 bases). The CDR3 runs to 13 residues. Trimming took 7 bases from V and 0 from J, leaving 9 bases between them. CDR1 is SNHLY and CDR2 is FYNNEI in the germline V gene. CDR3 sequence reads: CASTIQDQETQYF. The DNA of the CDR3 is TGTGCCAGCACCATACAGGACCAAGAGACCCAGTACTTC. The full variable domain, with the rest looked up from reference TRBV2 and TRBJ2-5, is EPEVTQTPSHQVTQMGQEVILRCVPISNHLYFYWYRQILGQKVEFLVSFYNNEISEKSEIFDDQFSVERPDGSNFTLKIRSTKLEDSAMYFCASTIQDQETQYFGPGTRLLVL.

This chain joins TRBV27 and TRBJ1-6, with 12 bases lining up with TRBD1. This CDR3 contains 15 residues. With V trimmed by 7 bases and J by 7 bases, 5 bases remained unmatched. Germline assignment: CDR1 MNHEY and CDR2 SMNVEV (reference sequence). The CDR3 coding sequence is TGTGCCAGCACCGCCGGGACAGGGGGCAATTCACCCCTCCACTTT. It is translated as CASTAGTGGNSPLHF.

This clone was found once. The rearrangement uses TRBV29-1 and TRBJ1-1, with 8 bases identical to TRBD1. Germline assignment: CDR1 SQVTM and CDR2 ANQGSEA. Trimming took 7 bases from V and 3 from J; bases not matched to a gene: 7. The CDR3 runs 13 residues. Here the CDR3 DNA reads TGCAGCGCCCTGGGACAGGTGGACACTGAAGCTTTCTTT. It codes for CSALGQVDTEAFF.

The gene calls are TRBV5-4 and TRBJ1-2, with 9 positions matching TRBD1. V gave up 4 bases and J gave up 7 bases; unmatched junction bases: 11. Germline CDR1 and CDR2: SGHNT and YYREEE (reference sequence). The CDR3 is 15 amino acids. The CDR3 nucleotides are TGTGCCAGCAGCCGAACAGGGACAGGGTCGGGTGGCTACACCTTC. Translating it yields CASSRTGTGSGGYTF.

This chain joins TRBV30 and TRBJ1-5; no clear D gene. This CDR3 contains 12 residues. CDR1 is GTSNPN, CDR2 SVGIG, per germline (reference sequence). V dropped 2 bases and J dropped 9 bases, with 11 bases sitting between them. CDR3 in amino acids: CAWSPWSGPQHF. CDR3 in DNA: TGTGCCTGGAGTCCTTGGTCGGGGCCCCAGCATTTT.

V is TRBV19 and J is TRBJ1-1; D possibly corresponds to TRBD1 (5 bases). The CDR3 is 13 residues long. Germline values: CDR1 LNHDA, CDR2 SQIVND (reference sequence). Deletions cut 6 bases from V and 0 bases from J, with 8 bases between. CDR3 protein: CASRPTVNTEAFF. The DNA for the CDR3 is TGTGCCAGTAGACCGACAGTGAACACTGAAGCTTTCTTT.

This clone was detected only once. The chain links TRBV28 to TRBJ2-3; D is undetermined. Germline V lookup: CDR1 MDHEN, CDR2 SYDVKM. Trimming left V 5 bases short and J 2 bases short, with 14 bases between. The CDR3 totals 15 residues. As DNA, the CDR3 is TGTGCCAGCAGTGCCCAGATCAGACACACAGATACGCAGTATTTT. It codes for CASSAQIRHTDTQYF.

J is TRBJ1-2 and V is TRBV7-2; 12 nucleotides line up with TRBD1. CDR3 length equals 15 residues. Germline V lookup: CDR1 SGHTA, CDR2 FQGNSA. V lost 5 bases and J lost 7; bases outside the gene matches: 8. This chain's CDR3 is CASSLSGTGGVGYTF. The CDR3 region has the DNA TGTGCCAGCAGCCTTTCCGGGACAGGGGGCGTTGGCTACACCTTC. The full variable domain, rest sourced from reference TRBV7-2 and TRBJ1-2, is GAGVSQSPSNKVTEKGKDVELRCDPISGHTALYWYRQSLGQGLEFLIYFQGNSAPDKSGLPSDRFSAERTGGSVSTLTIQRTQQEDSAVYLCASSLSGTGGVGYTFGSGTRLTVV.